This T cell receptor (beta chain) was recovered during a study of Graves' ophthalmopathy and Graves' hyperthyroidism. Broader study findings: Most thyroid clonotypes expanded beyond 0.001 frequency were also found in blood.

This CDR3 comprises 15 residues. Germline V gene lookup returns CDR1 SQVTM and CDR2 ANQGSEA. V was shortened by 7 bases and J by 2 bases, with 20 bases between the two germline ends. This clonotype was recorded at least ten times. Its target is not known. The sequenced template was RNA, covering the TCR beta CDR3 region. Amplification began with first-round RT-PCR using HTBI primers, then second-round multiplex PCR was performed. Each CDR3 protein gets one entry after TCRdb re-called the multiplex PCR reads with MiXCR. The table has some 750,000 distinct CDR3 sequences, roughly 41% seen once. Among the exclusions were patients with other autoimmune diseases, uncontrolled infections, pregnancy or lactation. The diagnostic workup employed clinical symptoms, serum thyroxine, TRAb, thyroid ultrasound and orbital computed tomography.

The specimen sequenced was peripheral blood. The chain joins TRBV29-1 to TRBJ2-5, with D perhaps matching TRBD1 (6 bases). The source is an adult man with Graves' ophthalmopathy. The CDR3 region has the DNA TGCAGCGGCACAGGGACCGCCCGACCACAAGAGACCCAGTACTTC. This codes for CSGTGTARPQETQYF.